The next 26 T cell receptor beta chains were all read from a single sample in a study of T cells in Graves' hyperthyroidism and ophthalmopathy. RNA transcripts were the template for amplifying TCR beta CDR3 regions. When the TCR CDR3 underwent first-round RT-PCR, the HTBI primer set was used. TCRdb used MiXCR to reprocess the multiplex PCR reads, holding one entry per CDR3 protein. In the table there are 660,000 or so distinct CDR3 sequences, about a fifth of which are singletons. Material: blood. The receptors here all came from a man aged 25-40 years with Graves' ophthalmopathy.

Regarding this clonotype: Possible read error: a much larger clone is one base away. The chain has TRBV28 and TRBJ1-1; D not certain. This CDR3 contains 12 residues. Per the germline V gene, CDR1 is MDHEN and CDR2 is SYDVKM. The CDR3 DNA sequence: TGTGCCAACAGTTTTGAGCACATTGAAGCTTTCTTT. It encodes CANSFEHIEAFF.

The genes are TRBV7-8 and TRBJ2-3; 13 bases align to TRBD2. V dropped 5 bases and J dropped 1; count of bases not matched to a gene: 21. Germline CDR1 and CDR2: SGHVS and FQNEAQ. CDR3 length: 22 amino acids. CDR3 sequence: CASSRSGVGLAGSRRGTDTQYF. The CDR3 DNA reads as TGTGCCAGCAGCCGATCAGGTGTGGGACTAGCGGGATCGAGGAGGGGCACAGATACGCAGTATTTT.

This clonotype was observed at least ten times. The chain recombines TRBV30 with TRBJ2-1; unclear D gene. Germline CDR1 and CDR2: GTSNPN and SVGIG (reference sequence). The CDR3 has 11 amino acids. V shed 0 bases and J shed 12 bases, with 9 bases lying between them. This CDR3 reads CAWSVKIRQFF. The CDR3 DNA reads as TGTGCCTGGAGTGTTAAGATACGGCAGTTCTTC.

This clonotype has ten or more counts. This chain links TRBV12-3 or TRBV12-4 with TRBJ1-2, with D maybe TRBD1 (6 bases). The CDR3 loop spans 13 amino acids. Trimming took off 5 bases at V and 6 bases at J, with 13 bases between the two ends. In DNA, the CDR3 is TGTGCCAGCAGTACAGGGTATTCAGATGGCTACACCTTC. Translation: CASSTGYSDGYTF.

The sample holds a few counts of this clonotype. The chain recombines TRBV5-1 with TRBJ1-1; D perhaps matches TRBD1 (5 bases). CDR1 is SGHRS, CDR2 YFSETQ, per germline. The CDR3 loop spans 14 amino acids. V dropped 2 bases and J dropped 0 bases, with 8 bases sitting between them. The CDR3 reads CASSFSTVNTEAFF. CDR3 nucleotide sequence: TGCGCCAGCAGCTTCTCGACAGTGAACACTGAAGCTTTCTTT.

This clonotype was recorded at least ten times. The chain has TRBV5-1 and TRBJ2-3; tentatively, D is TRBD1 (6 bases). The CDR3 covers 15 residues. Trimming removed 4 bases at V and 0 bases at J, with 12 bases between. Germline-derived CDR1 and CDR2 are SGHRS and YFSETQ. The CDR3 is CASSPGTTSTDTQYF. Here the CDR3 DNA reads TGCGCCAGCAGCCCCGGGACAACTAGCACAGATACGCAGTATTTT.

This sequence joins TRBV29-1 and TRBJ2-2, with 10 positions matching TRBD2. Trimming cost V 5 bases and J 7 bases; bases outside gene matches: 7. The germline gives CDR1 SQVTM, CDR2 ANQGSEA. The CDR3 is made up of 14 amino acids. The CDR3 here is CSVSSGSRNGELFF. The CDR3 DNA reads TGCAGCGTTTCTAGCGGGAGCAGGAACGGGGAGCTGTTTTTT.

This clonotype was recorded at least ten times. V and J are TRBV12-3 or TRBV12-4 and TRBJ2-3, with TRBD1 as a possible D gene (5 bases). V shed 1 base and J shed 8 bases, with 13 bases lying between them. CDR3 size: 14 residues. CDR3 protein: CASSLGAGSGTQYF. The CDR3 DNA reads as TGTGCCAGCAGTTTAGGGGCAGGGTCGGGTACGCAGTATTTT.

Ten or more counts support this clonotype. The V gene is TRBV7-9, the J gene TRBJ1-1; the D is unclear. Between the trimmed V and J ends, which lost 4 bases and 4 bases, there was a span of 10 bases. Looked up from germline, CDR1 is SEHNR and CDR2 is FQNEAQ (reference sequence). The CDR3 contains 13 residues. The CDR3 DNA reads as TGTGCCAGCAGCTCGGACCGGAGCACTGAAGCTTTCTTT. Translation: CASSSDRSTEAFF.

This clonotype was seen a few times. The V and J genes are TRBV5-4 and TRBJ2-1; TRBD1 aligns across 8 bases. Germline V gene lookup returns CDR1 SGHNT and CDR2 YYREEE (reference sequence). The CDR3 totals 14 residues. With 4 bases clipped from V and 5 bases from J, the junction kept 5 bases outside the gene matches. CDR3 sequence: CASSQPGGHNEQFF. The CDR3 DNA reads TGTGCCAGCAGCCAGCCAGGGGGCCACAATGAGCAGTTCTTC. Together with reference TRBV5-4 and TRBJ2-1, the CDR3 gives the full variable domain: ETGVTQSPTHLIKTRGQQVTLRCSSQSGHNTVSWYQQALGQGPQFIFQYYREEENGRGNFPPRFSGLQFPNYSSELNVNALELDDSALYLCASSQPGGHNEQFFGPGTRLTVL.

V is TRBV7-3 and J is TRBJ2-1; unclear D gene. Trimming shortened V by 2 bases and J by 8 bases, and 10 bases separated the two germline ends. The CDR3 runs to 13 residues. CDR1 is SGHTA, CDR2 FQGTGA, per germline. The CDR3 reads CASSLRPLDEQFF. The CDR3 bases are TGTGCCAGCAGCTTACGACCGTTGGATGAGCAGTTCTTC. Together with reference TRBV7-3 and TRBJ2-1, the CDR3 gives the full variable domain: GAGVSQTPSNKVTEKGKYVELRCDPISGHTALYWYRQSLGQGPEFLIYFQGTGAADDSGLPNDRFFAVRPEGSVSTLKIQRTERGDSAVYLCASSLRPLDEQFFGPGTRLTVL.

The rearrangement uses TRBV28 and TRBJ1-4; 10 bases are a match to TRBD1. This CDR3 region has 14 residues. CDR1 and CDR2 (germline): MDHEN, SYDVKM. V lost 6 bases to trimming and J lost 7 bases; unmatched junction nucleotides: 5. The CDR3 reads CASRRQGAVEKLFF. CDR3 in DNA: TGTGCCAGCAGGAGACAGGGGGCGGTTGAAAAACTGTTTTTT. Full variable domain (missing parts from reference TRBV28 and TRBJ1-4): DVKVTQSSRYLVKRTGEKVFLECVQDMDHENMFWYRQDPGLGLRLIYFSYDVKMKEKGDIPEGYSVSREKKERFSLILESASTNQTSMYLCASRRQGAVEKLFFGSGTQLSVL.

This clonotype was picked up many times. The CDR3 region is CASSPWTGYGETQYF. Here the CDR3 DNA reads TGTGCCAGCAGCCCTTGGACAGGGTACGGGGAGACCCAGTACTTC. The chain combines TRBV7-2 with TRBJ2-5, with 8 positions matching TRBD1. The CDR3 is 15 residues long. Germline V lookup: CDR1 SGHTA, CDR2 FQGNSA. With V trimmed by 5 bases and J by 5 bases, 10 bases remained unmatched.

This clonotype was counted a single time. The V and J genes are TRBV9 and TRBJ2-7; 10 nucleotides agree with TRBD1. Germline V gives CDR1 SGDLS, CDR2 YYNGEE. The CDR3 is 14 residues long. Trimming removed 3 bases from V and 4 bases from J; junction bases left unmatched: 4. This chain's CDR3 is CASSEGQGQYEQYF. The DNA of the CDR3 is TGTGCCAGCAGCGAGGGACAGGGGCAATACGAGCAGTACTTC. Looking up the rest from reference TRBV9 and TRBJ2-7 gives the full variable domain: DSGVTQTPKHLITATGQRVTLRCSPRSGDLSVYWYQQSLDQGLQFLIQYYNGEERAKGNILERFSAQQFPDLHSELNLSSLELGDSALYFCASSEGQGQYEQYFGPGTRLTVT.

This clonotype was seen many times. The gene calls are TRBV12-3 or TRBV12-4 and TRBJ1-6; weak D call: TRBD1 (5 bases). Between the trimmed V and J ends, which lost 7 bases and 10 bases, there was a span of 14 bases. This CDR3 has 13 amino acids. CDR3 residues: CASTSGPGSPLHF. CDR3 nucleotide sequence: TGTGCCAGCACCTCGGGGCCAGGGTCACCCCTCCACTTT.

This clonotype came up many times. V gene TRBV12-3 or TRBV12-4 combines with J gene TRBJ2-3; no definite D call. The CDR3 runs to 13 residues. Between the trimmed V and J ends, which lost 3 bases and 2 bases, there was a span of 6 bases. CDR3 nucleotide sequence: TGTGCCAGCAGTTTCTATGACACAGATACGCAGTATTTT. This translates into CASSFYDTDTQYF.

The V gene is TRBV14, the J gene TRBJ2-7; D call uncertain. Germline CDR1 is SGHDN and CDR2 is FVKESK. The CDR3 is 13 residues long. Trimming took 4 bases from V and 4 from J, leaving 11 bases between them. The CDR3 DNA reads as TGTGCCAGCAGCCCGGGTATCGGGTACGAGCAGTACTTC. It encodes CASSPGIGYEQYF.

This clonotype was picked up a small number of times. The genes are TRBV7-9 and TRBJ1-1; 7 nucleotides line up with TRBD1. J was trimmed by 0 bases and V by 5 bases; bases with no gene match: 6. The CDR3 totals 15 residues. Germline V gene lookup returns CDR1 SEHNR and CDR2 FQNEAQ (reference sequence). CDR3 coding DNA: TGTGCCAGCAGCAAGGAGGGGGCATTGAACACTGAAGCTTTCTTT. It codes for CASSKEGALNTEAFF.

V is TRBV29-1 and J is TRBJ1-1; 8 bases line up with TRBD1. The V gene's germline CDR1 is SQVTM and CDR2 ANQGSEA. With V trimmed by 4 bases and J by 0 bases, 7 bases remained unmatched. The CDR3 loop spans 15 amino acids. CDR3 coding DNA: TGCAGCGTTGTCTTAACAGGGGGGATGAACACTGAAGCTTTCTTT. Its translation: CSVVLTGGMNTEAFF.

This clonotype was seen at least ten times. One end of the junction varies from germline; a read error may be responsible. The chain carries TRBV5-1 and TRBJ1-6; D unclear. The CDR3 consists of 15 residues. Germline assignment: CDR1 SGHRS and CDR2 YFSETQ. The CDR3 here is CASSLVGDPNSPLHF. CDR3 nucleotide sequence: TGCGCCAGCAGCTTGGTCGGAGATCCTAATTCGCCCCTCCACTTT.

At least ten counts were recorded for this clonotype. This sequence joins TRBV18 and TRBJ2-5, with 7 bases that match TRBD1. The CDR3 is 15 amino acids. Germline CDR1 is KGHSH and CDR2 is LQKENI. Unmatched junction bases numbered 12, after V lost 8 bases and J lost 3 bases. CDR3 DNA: TGTGCCAGCCTAAAGAACCTAGACAGGGAAGAGACCCAGTACTTC. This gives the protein CASLKNLDREETQYF.

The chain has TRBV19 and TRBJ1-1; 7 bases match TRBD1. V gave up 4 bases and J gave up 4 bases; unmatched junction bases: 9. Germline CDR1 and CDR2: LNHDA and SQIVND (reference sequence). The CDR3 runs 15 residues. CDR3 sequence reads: CASSTLTGKGTEAFF. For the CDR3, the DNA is TGTGCCAGTAGTACATTGACAGGGAAGGGCACTGAAGCTTTCTTT.

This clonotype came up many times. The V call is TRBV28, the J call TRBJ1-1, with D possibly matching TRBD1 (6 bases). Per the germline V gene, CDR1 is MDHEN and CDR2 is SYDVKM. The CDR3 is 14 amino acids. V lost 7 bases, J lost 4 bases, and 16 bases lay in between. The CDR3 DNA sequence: TGTGCCAGCATCGACAGGAGAGGAGGCACTGAAGCTTTCTTT. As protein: CASIDRRGGTEAFF. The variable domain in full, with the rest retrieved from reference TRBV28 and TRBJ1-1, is DVKVTQSSRYLVKRTGEKVFLECVQDMDHENMFWYRQDPGLGLRLIYFSYDVKMKEKGDIPEGYSVSREKKERFSLILESASTNQTSMYLCASIDRRGGTEAFFGQGTRLTVV.

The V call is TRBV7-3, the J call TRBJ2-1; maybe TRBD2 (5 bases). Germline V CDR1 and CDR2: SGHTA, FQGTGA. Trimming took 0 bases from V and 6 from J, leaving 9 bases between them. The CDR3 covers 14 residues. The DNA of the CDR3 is TGTGCCAGCAGCTTAACTGGACTGAGCAATGAGCAGTTCTTC. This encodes CASSLTGLSNEQFF.

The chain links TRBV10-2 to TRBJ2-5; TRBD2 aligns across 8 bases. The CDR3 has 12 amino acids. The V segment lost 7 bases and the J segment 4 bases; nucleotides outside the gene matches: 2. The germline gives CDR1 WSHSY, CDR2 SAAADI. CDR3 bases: TGCGCCAGCACGGGGGGGTCAGAGACCCAGTACTTC. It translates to CASTGGSETQYF.

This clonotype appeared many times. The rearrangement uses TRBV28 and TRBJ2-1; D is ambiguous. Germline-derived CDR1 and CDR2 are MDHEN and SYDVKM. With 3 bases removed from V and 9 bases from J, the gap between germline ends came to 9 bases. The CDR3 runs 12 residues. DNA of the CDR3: TGTGCCAGCAGTTTCAGCTCTGCTGAGCAGTTCTTC. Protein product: CASSFSSAEQFF.